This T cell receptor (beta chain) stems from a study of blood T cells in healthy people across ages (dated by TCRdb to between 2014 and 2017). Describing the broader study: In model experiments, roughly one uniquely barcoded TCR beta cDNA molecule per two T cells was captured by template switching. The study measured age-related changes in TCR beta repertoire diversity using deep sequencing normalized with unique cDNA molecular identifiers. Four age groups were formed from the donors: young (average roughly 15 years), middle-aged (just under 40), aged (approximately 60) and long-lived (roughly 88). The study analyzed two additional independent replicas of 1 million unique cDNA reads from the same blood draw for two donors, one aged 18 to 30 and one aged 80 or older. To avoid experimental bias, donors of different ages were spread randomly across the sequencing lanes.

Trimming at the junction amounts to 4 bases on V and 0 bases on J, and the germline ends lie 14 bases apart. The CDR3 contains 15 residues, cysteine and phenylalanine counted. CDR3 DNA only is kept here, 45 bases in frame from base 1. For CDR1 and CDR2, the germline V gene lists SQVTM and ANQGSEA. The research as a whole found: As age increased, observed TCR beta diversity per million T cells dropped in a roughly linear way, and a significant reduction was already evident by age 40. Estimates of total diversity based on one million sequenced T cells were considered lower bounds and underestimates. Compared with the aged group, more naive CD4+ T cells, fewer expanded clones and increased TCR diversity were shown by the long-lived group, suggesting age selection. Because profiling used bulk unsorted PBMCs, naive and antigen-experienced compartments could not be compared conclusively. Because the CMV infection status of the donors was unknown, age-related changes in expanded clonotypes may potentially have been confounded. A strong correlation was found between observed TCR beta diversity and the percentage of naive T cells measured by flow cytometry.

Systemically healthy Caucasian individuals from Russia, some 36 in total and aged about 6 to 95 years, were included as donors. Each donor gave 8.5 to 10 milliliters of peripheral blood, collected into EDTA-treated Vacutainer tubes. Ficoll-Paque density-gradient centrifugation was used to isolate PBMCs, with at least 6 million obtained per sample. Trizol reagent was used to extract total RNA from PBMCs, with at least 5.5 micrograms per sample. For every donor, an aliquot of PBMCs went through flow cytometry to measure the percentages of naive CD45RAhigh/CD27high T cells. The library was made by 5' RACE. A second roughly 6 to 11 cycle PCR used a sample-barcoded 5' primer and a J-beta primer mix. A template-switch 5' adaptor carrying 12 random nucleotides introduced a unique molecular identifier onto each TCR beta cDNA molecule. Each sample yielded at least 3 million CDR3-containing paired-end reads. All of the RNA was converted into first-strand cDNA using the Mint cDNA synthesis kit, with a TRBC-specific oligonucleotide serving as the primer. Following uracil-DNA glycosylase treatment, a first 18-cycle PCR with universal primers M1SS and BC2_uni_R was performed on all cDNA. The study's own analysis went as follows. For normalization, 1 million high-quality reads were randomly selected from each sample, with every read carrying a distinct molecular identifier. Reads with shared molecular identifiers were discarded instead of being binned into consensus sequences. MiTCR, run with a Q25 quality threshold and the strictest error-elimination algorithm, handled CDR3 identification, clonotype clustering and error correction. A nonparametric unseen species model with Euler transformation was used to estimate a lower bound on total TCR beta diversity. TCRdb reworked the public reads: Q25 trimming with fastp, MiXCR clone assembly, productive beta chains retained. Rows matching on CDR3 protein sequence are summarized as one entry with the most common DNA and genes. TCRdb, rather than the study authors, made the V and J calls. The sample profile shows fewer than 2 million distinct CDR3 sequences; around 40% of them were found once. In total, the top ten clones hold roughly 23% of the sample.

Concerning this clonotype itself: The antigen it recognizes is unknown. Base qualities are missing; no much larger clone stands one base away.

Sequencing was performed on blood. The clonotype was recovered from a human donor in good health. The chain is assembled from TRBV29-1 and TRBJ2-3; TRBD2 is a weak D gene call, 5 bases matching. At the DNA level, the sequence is TGCAGCGTTGGCGAGGGAATGAGTAGCACAGATACGCAGTATTTT. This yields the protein CSVGEGMSSTDTQYF.